One and the same sample provided the 7 T cell receptor beta chains below, sequenced in a study of shared clonotypes between healthy human individuals. Cells designated naive CD8 were CD45RO-negative and were positively selected for CCR7, with terminally differentiated effector memory CD45RA+ cells excluded. Profiling relied on immunoSEQ multiplex PCR, and the TCRdb table lists in-frame clones only, not all of them. Of over 2 million clones in the sample, about 95% were seen once. Sequenced material: naive CD8+ T cells sorted from blood. The source is a man between 18 and 35 years old in good health.

The chain joins TRBV6-5 to TRBJ1-1; no firm D call. The V end lost 2 bases, the J end lost 11 bases, and 15 bases lay between the germline ends. Germline V gene lookup returns CDR1 MNHEY and CDR2 SVGAGI. CDR3 length: 13 amino acids. The CDR3 is CASSYNDFLEAFF. CDR3 nucleotide sequence: TGTGCCAGCAGTTACAACGACTTCCTGGAGGCTTTCTTT.

This clone was observed a single time. The rearrangement links TRBV6-1 to TRBJ2-2, with 7 bases identical to TRBD1. Germline assignment: CDR1 MNHNS and CDR2 SASEGT. The ends lost 2 bases at V and 7 bases at J; junction bases unmatched: 10. CDR3 length: 16 amino acids. CDR3 coding DNA: TGTGCCAGCAGTGAATGGGGACAGCAACTGGTCGGGGAGCTGTTTTTT. Its protein is CASSEWGQQLVGELFF.

The sample holds a few counts of this clone. The V gene is TRBV4-3, the J gene TRBJ1-3; D remains unclear. Trimming removed 0 bases at V and 0 bases at J, with 6 bases between. The CDR3 runs to 15 residues. Germline assignment: CDR1 LGHNA and CDR2 YSLEER. The CDR3 spells CASSQDPSSGNTIYF. For the CDR3, the DNA is TGCGCCAGCAGCCAAGATCCGAGCTCTGGAAACACCATATATTTT.

This clone was detected only once. The rearrangement links TRBV4-1 to TRBJ1-1; D call uncertain. Trimming removed 4 bases at V and 3 bases at J, with 9 bases between. The CDR3 covers 13 residues. Germline lookup yields CDR1 MGHRA and CDR2 YSYEKL. The CDR3 region is CASSRKEDTEAFF. The CDR3 DNA is TGCGCCAGCAGCCGGAAGGAGGACACTGAAGCTTTCTTT.

The V and J genes are TRBV5-1 and TRBJ2-1, with 9 bases fitting TRBD2. This CDR3 comprises 15 residues. With V trimmed by 3 bases and J by 3 bases, 4 bases remained unmatched. Germline V gene sequence: CDR1 SGHRS, CDR2 YFSETQ. The CDR3 reads CASSSETSGYNEQFF. In DNA, the CDR3 is TGCGCCAGCAGCTCAGAGACTAGCGGCTACAATGAGCAGTTCTTC. The full variable domain, rest sourced from reference TRBV5-1 and TRBJ2-1, is KAGVTQTPRYLIKTRGQQVTLSCSPISGHRSVSWYQQTPGQGLQFLFEYFSETQRNKGNFPGRFSGRQFSNSRSEMNVSTLELGDSALYLCASSSETSGYNEQFFGPGTRLTVL.

The rearrangement uses TRBV15 and TRBJ2-1, with a weak D call TRBD2 (5 bases). Germline CDR1 reads LNHNV; CDR2 reads YYDKDF (reference sequence). Deletions cut 5 bases from V and 9 bases from J, with 14 bases between. This CDR3 contains 13 residues. This CDR3 reads CATSGQSEGEQFF. The CDR3 bases are TGTGCCACCAGCGGTCAGTCAGAGGGTGAGCAGTTCTTC.

The V call is TRBV5-1, the J call TRBJ1-1; possible D gene TRBD1, 6 bases. The CDR3 loop spans 10 amino acids. Germline V gene data show CDR1 as SGHRS and CDR2 as YFSETQ. V was trimmed by 7 bases and J by 5 bases, leaving 6 bases between them. CDR3 coding DNA: TGCGCCAGCCAGGGGACTGAAGCTTTCTTT. The encoded protein is CASQGTEAFF.